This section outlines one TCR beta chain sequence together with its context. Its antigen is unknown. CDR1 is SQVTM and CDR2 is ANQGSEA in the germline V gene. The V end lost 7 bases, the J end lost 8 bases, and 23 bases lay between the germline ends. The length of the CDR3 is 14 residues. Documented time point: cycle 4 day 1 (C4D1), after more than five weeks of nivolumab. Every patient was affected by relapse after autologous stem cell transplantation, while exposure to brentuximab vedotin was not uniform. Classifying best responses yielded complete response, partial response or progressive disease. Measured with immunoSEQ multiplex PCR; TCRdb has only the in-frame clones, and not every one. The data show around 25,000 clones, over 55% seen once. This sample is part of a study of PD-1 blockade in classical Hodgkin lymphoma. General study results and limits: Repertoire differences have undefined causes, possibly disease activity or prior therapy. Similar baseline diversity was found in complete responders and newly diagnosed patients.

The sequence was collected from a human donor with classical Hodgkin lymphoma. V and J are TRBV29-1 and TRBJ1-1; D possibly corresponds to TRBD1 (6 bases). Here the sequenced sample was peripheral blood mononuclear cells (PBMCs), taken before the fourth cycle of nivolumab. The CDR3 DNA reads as TGCAGCGCCCGCGAACAGGGCTCCCCTCGGGAAGCTTTCTTT. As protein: CSAREQGSPREAFF. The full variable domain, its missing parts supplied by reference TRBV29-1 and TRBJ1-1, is SAVISQKPSRDICQRGTSLTIQCQVDSQVTMMFWYRQQPGQSLTLIATANQGSEATYESGFVIDKFPISRPNLTFSTLTVSNMSPEDSSIYLCSAREQGSPREAFFGQGTRLTVV.